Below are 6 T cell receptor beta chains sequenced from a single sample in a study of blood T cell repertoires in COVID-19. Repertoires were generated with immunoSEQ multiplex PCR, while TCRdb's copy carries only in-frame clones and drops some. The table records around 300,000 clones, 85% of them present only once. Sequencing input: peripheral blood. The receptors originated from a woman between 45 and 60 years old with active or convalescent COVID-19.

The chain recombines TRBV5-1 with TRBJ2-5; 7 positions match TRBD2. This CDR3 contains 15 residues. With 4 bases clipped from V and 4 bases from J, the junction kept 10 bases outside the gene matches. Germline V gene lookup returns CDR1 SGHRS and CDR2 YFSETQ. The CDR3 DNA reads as TGCGCCAGCAGCAGCTGGGGGGGGAACGGAGAGACCCAGTACTTC. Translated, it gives CASSSWGGNGETQYF.

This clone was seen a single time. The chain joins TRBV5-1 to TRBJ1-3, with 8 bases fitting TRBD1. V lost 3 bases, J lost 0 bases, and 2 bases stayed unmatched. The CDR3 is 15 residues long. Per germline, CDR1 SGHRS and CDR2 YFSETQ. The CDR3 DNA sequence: TGCGCCAGCAGCTACCAGGGGGCCTCTGGAAACACCATATATTTT. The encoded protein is CASSYQGASGNTIYF.

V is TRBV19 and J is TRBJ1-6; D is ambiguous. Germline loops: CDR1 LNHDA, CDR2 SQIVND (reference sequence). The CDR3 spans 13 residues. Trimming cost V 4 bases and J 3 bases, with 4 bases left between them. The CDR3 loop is CASSTGYNSPLHF. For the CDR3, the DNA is TGTGCCAGTAGTACCGGCTATAATTCACCCCTCCACTTT. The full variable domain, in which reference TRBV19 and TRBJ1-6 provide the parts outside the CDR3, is DGGITQSPKYLFRKEGQNVTLSCEQNLNHDAMYWYRQDPGQGLRLIYYSQIVNDFQKGDIAEGYSVSREKKESFPLTVTSAQKNPTAFYLCASSTGYNSPLHFGNGTRLTVT.

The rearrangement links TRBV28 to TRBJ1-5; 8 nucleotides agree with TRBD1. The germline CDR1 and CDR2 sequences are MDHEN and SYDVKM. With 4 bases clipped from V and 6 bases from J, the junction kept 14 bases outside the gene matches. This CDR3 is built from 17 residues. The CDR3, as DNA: TGTGCCAGCAGTTCAGGTACAGGGGGACTCTCCTCTCAGCCCCAGCATTTT. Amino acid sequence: CASSSGTGGLSSQPQHF. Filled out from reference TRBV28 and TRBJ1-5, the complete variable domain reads DVKVTQSSRYLVKRTGEKVFLECVQDMDHENMFWYRQDPGLGLRLIYFSYDVKMKEKGDIPEGYSVSREKKERFSLILESASTNQTSMYLCASSSGTGGLSSQPQHFGDGTRLSIL.

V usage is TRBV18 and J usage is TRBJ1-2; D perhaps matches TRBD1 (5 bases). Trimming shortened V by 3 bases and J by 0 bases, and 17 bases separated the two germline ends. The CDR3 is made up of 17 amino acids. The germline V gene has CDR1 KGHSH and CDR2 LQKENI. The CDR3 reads CASSPKTDSLANYGYTF. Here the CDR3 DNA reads TGTGCCAGCTCACCGAAAACCGACAGTCTTGCTAACTATGGCTACACCTTC. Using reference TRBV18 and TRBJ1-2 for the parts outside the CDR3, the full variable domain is NAGVMQNPRHLVRRRGQEARLRCSPMKGHSHVYWYRQLPEEGLKFMVYLQKENIIDESGMPKERFSAEFPKEGPSILRIQQVVRGDSAAYFCASSPKTDSLANYGYTFGSGTRLTVV.

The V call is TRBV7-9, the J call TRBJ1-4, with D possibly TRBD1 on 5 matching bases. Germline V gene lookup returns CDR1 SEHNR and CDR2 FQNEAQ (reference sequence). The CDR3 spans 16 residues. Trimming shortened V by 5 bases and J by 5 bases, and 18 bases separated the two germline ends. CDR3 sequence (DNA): TGTGCCAGCAGCCCAGAGGCGTTAGGGGCAAATGAAAAACTGTTTTTT. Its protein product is CASSPEALGANEKLFF.